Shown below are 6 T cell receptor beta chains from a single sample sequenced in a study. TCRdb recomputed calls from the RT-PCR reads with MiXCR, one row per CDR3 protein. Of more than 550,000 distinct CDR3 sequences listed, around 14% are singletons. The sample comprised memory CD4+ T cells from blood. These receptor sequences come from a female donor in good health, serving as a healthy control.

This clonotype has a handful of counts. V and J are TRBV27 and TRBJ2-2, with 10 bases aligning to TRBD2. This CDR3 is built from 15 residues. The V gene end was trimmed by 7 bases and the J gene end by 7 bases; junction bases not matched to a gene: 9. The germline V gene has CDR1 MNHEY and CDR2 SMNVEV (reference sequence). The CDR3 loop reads CASTRLAGANGELFF. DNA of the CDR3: TGTGCCAGCACTCGGCTAGCGGGAGCAAACGGGGAGCTGTTTTTT.

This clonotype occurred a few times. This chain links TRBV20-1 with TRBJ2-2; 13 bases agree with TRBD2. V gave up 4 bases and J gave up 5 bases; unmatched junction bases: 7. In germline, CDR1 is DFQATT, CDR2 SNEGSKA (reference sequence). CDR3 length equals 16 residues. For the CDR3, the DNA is TGCAGTGCTACCCGACTAGCGGGAGGCCCTACCGGGGAGCTGTTTTTT. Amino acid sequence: CSATRLAGGPTGELFF.

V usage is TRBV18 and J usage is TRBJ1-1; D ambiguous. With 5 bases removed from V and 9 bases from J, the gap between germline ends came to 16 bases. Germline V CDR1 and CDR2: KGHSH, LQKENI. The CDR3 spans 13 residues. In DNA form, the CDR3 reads TGTGCCAGCTCAACGACCTTAGGAGAGAAAGCTTTCTTT. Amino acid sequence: CASSTTLGEKAFF.

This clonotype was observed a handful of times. CDR3 sequence reads: CASSDPSYRGLNEKLFF. CDR3 DNA sequence: TGTGCCAGCAGTGACCCGTCCTACCGGGGCCTTAATGAAAAACTGTTTTTT. The chain joins TRBV6-1 to TRBJ1-4; D is perhaps TRBD1 (5 bases). Germline V gene sequence: CDR1 MNHNS, CDR2 SASEGT. The V and J ends lost 3 bases and 4 bases respectively, with 18 bases between them. The CDR3 sequence is 17 residues long.

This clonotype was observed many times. CDR3 loop: CASSSGGNTEAFF. In DNA form, the CDR3 reads TGTGCCAGCAGTTCCGGTGGGAACACTGAAGCTTTCTTT. This chain joins TRBV7-9 and TRBJ1-1; no definite D call. Germline V gene data show CDR1 as SEHNR and CDR2 as FQNEAQ (reference sequence). The CDR3 is made up of 13 amino acids. V shed 6 bases and J shed 1 base, with 9 bases lying between them.

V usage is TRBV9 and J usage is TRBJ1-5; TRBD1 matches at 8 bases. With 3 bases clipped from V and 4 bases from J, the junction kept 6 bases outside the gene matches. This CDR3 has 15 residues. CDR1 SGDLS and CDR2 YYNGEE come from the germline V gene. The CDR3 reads CASSAADRANQPQHF. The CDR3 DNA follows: TGTGCCAGCAGCGCGGCGGACAGGGCAAATCAGCCCCAGCATTTT.